Sequencing of this TCR beta chain was carried out in a study of neurological immune-mediated disorders. Study conclusions and caveats: Multiple sclerosis was found to have the least TCR clonal expansion, below healthy controls, and HTLV-1-associated myelopathy the most. Phylogenetic grouping assigned the repertoires of 18 of 34 multiple sclerosis patients to a single related-CDR3 cluster, representing a possible signature. There were no CDR3 amino acid sequences shared by expanded clones across subjects, a result suggesting private repertoires in all groups.

Synthesis of cDNA was accomplished via 5'RACE employing 10-nucleotide random UMIs. TCRdb called the 5' RACE reads again in MiXCR, with one record for every CDR3 protein. The sample has tens of thousands of distinct CDR3 sequences; 2% to 3% are singletons. This clonotype was observed at least ten times. Antigen unknown. The source of this sequence is a man aged 50 to 60 with multiple sclerosis. Sequencing used PBMCs.

In DNA, the CDR3 is TGTGCCAGCAGCGTCAGAGCTAGCGGGGATCGTACCGGGGAGCTGTTTTTT. Residues: CASSVRASGDRTGELFF. The V call is TRBV7-2, the J call TRBJ2-2, with 9 bases that match TRBD2. CDR1 and CDR2 from the germline V gene are SGHTA and FQGNSA. The CDR3 runs to 17 residues. Trimming cost V 5 bases and J 5 bases; bases outside gene matches: 12.